These 8 T cell receptor beta chains were sequenced from one sample in a study of regulatory dendritic cells for organ transplantation. Sorted subsets were CFSE-labeled and cultured less than 6 days with allogeneic dendritic cells. Clones were read by immunoSEQ multiplex PCR, and TCRdb kept only the in-frame ones, dropping some. The repertoire holds 12,000 or so clones, with around two thirds as singletons. Antigens of these TCRs are unknown. Sequences were obtained from naive CD4+ T cells from blood cultured with regulatory dendritic cells. Subset reported: CD45RA+ naive T cells. The receptors stem from a human donor in good health.

This sequence joins TRBV19 and TRBJ2-3; D possibly corresponds to TRBD1 (8 bases). The CDR3 sequence is 14 residues long. The germline V and J ends were trimmed by 5 bases and 4 bases, with 13 bases remaining between them. Germline lookup yields CDR1 LNHDA and CDR2 SQIVND (reference sequence). The CDR3 DNA is TGTGCCAGTAGTCCAACAGGGGGGGCAGATACGCAGTATTTT. Protein: CASSPTGGADTQYF. The full variable domain, in which reference TRBV19 and TRBJ2-3 provide the parts outside the CDR3, is DGGITQSPKYLFRKEGQNVTLSCEQNLNHDAMYWYRQDPGQGLRLIYYSQIVNDFQKGDIAEGYSVSREKKESFPLTVTSAQKNPTAFYLCASSPTGGADTQYFGPGTRLTVL.

The DNA for the CDR3 is TGTGCCAGCAGCGCGACTAGCGGGGGGGCCAATGAGCAGTTCTTC. This gives the protein CASSATSGGANEQFF. The rearrangement uses TRBV11-1 and TRBJ2-1; TRBD2 matches 14 bases. The V gene end was trimmed by 5 bases and the J gene end by 6 bases; junction bases not matched to a gene: 3. Germline V gene data show CDR1 as SGHAT and CDR2 as FQDESV (reference sequence). There are 15 residues in the CDR3.

This clone was picked up one time. V gene TRBV2 combines with J gene TRBJ1-1, with TRBD1 matching over 9 bases. This CDR3 is built from 14 residues. Germline V lookup: CDR1 SNHLY, CDR2 FYNNEI. V lost 6 bases to trimming and J lost 4 bases; unmatched junction nucleotides: 6. The CDR3: CASRVDRGITEAFF. The DNA of the CDR3 is TGTGCCAGCAGAGTGGACAGGGGAATCACTGAAGCTTTCTTT.

V and J are TRBV2 and TRBJ1-5; perhaps TRBD1 as D (5 bases). V lost 2 bases and J lost 0, with 8 bases in between. The CDR3 is 15 amino acids. Germline lookup yields CDR1 SNHLY and CDR2 FYNNEI. The CDR3 protein is CASSENGHSNQPQHF. CDR3 DNA: TGTGCCAGCAGTGAAAATGGACATAGCAATCAGCCCCAGCATTTT.

The chain has TRBV19 and TRBJ2-3; 7 bases align to TRBD1. The CDR3 loop spans 15 amino acids. J was trimmed by 0 bases and V by 6 bases; bases with no gene match: 6. Germline V gene lookup returns CDR1 LNHDA and CDR2 SQIVND (reference sequence). DNA for the CDR3: TGTGCCAGTAGCCCGACAGGGTCTAGCACAGATACGCAGTATTTT. Protein product: CASSPTGSSTDTQYF.

V is TRBV7-3 and J is TRBJ2-4, with D maybe TRBD2 (6 bases). Between the trimmed V and J ends, which lost 6 bases and 6 bases, there was a span of 6 bases. The CDR3 is 11 amino acids. CDR1 is SGHTA and CDR2 is FQGTGA in the germline V gene. CDR3 in amino acids: CASREGNIQYF. DNA of the CDR3: TGTGCCAGCAGGGAGGGAAACATTCAGTACTTC.

This clone has only one observation. The V call is TRBV13, the J call TRBJ1-4; 10 bases align to TRBD1. The CDR3 has 18 residues. The V gene end was trimmed by 5 bases and the J gene end by 2 bases; junction bases not matched to a gene: 11. CDR1 is PRHDT and CDR2 is FYEKMQ in the germline V gene (reference sequence). Here the CDR3 DNA reads TGTGCCAGCAGCATATACGGACAGGGGGGCCAGACTAATGAAAAACTGTTTTTT. Protein product: CASSIYGQGGQTNEKLFF.

V gene TRBV5-1 combines with J gene TRBJ2-5; D perhaps matches TRBD2 (5 bases). Germline V gene data show CDR1 as SGHRS and CDR2 as YFSETQ. Trimming shortened V by 0 bases and J by 4 bases, and 13 bases separated the two germline ends. This CDR3 has 15 amino acids. The CDR3 DNA reads TGCGCCAGCAGCTTGGGGACTGGAGGAGGAGAGACCCAGTACTTC. Translated: CASSLGTGGGETQYF.